A single sample gave rise to the 12 T cell receptor beta chains below, sequenced in a study of technical replicates of blood from a few donors. Using immunoSEQ multiplex PCR, the repertoire was profiled, and TCRdb retains in-frame clones only, with some absent. The table lists approximately 76,000 clones, roughly 90% of them singletons. The sequenced sample was T cells isolated from PBMCs. The receptors were sampled from a human donor in good health.

The CDR3 DNA reads as TGTGCCTCGAACCCCCGGGACAGACGCTACGAGCAGTACTTC. Translated: CASNPRDRRYEQYF. V gene TRBV30 combines with J gene TRBJ2-7; 7 nucleotides line up with TRBD1. The CDR3 is 14 amino acids. V trimming: 7 bases; J trimming: 3 bases; junction bases outside the gene matches: 12. Looked up from germline, CDR1 is GTSNPN and CDR2 is SVGIG (reference sequence).

The chain links TRBV5-1 to TRBJ1-6; weak D call: TRBD1 (6 bases). This CDR3 region has 16 residues. Germline CDR1 is SGHRS and CDR2 is YFSETQ. V lost 3 bases, J lost 7 bases, and 17 bases lay in between. The CDR3 loop is CASSWGTDRLNSPLHF. The CDR3 DNA follows: TGCGCCAGCAGCTGGGGCACGGACAGACTAAATTCACCCCTCCACTTT.

This clone was seen only once. The genes are TRBV27 and TRBJ1-3, with TRBD1 as a possible D gene (5 bases). V was clipped by 2 bases and J by 4 bases, with 12 bases between them. The CDR3 extends over 15 amino acids. Germline assignment: CDR1 MNHEY and CDR2 SMNVEV (reference sequence). The chain's CDR3 is CASSLGRTQGNTIYF. The CDR3 DNA sequence: TGTGCCAGCAGTTTAGGACGGACACAGGGAAACACCATATATTTT.

V and J are TRBV19 and TRBJ2-1, with 9 bases aligning to TRBD2. The CDR3 has 15 amino acids. V trimming: 4 bases; J trimming: 7 bases; junction bases outside the gene matches: 8. Germline values: CDR1 LNHDA, CDR2 SQIVND (reference sequence). This CDR3 reads CASSRGAGGRNEQFF. DNA of the CDR3: TGTGCCAGTAGTAGGGGAGCGGGAGGCAGGAATGAGCAGTTCTTC. Complete variable domain (other parts from reference TRBV19 and TRBJ2-1): DGGITQSPKYLFRKEGQNVTLSCEQNLNHDAMYWYRQDPGQGLRLIYYSQIVNDFQKGDIAEGYSVSREKKESFPLTVTSAQKNPTAFYLCASSRGAGGRNEQFFGPGTRLTVL.

A single count supports this clone. The chain has TRBV11-2 and TRBJ2-5; 7 nucleotides agree with TRBD2. V lost 0 bases, J lost 5 bases, and 9 bases stayed unmatched. CDR1 and CDR2 from the germline V gene are SGHAT and FQNNGV. This CDR3 spans 16 amino acids. The CDR3 loop is CASSLENWEGGETQYF. As DNA, the CDR3 is TGTGCCAGCAGCTTAGAAAATTGGGAGGGTGGTGAGACCCAGTACTTC.

The rearrangement uses TRBV4-1 and TRBJ2-7, with 9 nucleotides matching TRBD1. Germline CDR1 reads MGHRA; CDR2 reads YSYEKL. The CDR3 covers 16 residues. Trimming removed 4 bases from V and 0 bases from J; junction bases left unmatched: 7. CDR3 in amino acids: CASSPGQGPSSYEQYF. CDR3 nucleotides: TGCGCCAGCAGCCCGGGACAGGGCCCCAGCTCCTACGAGCAGTACTTC.

In this sample, this clone turned up a few times. The chain is built from TRBV2 and TRBJ1-1; D is ambiguous. The CDR3 sequence is 14 residues long. Trimming took 4 bases from V and 0 from J, leaving 9 bases between them. The germline V gene has CDR1 SNHLY and CDR2 FYNNEI. The CDR3 here is CASSAGILNTEAFF. DNA for the CDR3: TGTGCCAGCAGTGCCGGGATCTTGAACACTGAAGCTTTCTTT.

The chain joins TRBV5-1 to TRBJ2-1; D possibly corresponds to TRBD2 (7 bases). Germline lookup yields CDR1 SGHRS and CDR2 YFSETQ. This CDR3 spans 17 amino acids. The ends were cut back, 0 bases at V and 6 bases at J, with 19 bases in the middle. CDR3 region: CASSLDGGPTSGNEQFF. The CDR3 nucleotides are TGCGCCAGCAGCTTGGACGGGGGGCCGACCTCGGGCAATGAGCAGTTCTTC.

The chain links TRBV5-1 to TRBJ2-3, with unresolved D. The CDR3 sequence is 14 residues long. V gave up 5 bases and J gave up 3 bases, with 13 bases separating them. The germline V gene has CDR1 SGHRS and CDR2 YFSETQ. The CDR3 protein is CASSPGPFTDTQYF. The DNA of the CDR3 is TGCGCCAGCAGTCCTGGGCCATTTACAGATACGCAGTATTTT.

The chain joins TRBV11-3 to TRBJ1-2; D is perhaps TRBD1 (6 bases). V shed 0 bases and J shed 5 bases, with 10 bases lying between them. This CDR3 has 14 amino acids. Germline CDR1 is SGHNT and CDR2 is YENEEA. This chain's CDR3 is CASSLEGRGYGYTF. CDR3 nucleotides: TGTGCCAGCAGCTTAGAGGGCAGGGGATATGGCTACACCTTC. Variable domain in full (rest from reference TRBV11-3 and TRBJ1-2): EAGVVQSPRYKIIEKKQPVAFWCNPISGHNTLYWYLQNLGQGPELLIRYENEEAVDDSQLPKDRFSAERLKGVDSTLKIQPAELGDSAVYLCASSLEGRGYGYTFGSGTRLTVV.

The CDR3 loop reads CASSYSTPRGGNTIYF. In nucleotides, the CDR3 is TGTGCCAGCAGTTACTCGACGCCCAGGGGAGGAAACACCATATATTTT. The chain links TRBV6-5 to TRBJ1-3; a possible D gene is TRBD1 (6 bases). The germline gives CDR1 MNHEY, CDR2 SVGAGI. V lost 0 bases and J lost 4, with 13 bases in between. This CDR3 is built from 16 residues.

The V and J genes are TRBV5-1 and TRBJ2-3; maybe TRBD2 (5 bases). Between the trimmed V and J ends, which lost 3 bases and 0 bases, there was a span of 11 bases. The CDR3 runs 15 residues. CDR1 is SGHRS and CDR2 is YFSETQ in the germline V gene. This chain's CDR3 is CASSWAEASTDTQYF. Here the CDR3 DNA reads TGCGCCAGCAGCTGGGCGGAGGCTAGCACAGATACGCAGTATTTT.